What follows are 12 T cell receptor beta chains derived from one specimen sequenced in a study of T-cell reconstitution after alpha-beta-depleted transplantation in children. It was with unique molecular identifiers that the TCRbeta library was prepared. TCRdb used MiXCR to reprocess the PCR reads, holding one entry per CDR3 protein. The data show under 350,000 distinct CDR3 sequences, about 10% seen once. Sequencing was performed on PBMCs from the stem cell graft donor, taken from the stem cell graft. These receptors all stem from a human donor who donated a stem cell graft to a child with SCID.

V and J are TRBV7-8 and TRBJ2-7, with TRBD1 identical over 9 bases. The CDR3 contains 13 residues. Germline V gene data show CDR1 as SGHVS and CDR2 as FQNEAQ. V shed 6 bases and J 5 bases; nucleotides not matched to a gene: 5. The CDR3 is CASRFDRGDEQYF. The CDR3 nucleotides read TGTGCCAGCAGATTCGACAGGGGGGACGAGCAGTACTTC.

This clonotype was detected a few times. The chain uses TRBV5-1 and TRBJ2-3; D is unclear. V was shortened by 2 bases and J by 2 bases, with 9 bases between the two germline ends. The CDR3 totals 14 residues. The V gene's germline CDR1 is SGHRS and CDR2 YFSETQ. The CDR3 DNA reads as TGCGCCAGCAGCTTAGTGTCGTTCACAGATACGCAGTATTTT. It is translated as CASSLVSFTDTQYF.

This clonotype was counted ten times or more. V and J are TRBV3-1 and TRBJ2-1; 13 nucleotides align to TRBD2. This CDR3 is 18 amino acids long. CDR1 and CDR2 from the germline V gene are LGHDT and YNNKEL (reference sequence). The J segment lost 8 bases and the V segment lost 0 bases, leaving 10 bases of the junction unmatched. The CDR3, as DNA: TGTGCCAGCAGCCAAGAAGGGACTAGCGGGGTCCGCGGAGATGAGCAGTTCTTC. Translated: CASSQEGTSGVRGDEQFF.

The chain uses TRBV14 and TRBJ1-6; D is ambiguous. V was trimmed by 1 base and J by 0 bases, leaving 7 bases between them. CDR3 length: 16 residues. Germline CDR1 and CDR2: SGHDN and FVKESK. CDR3 nucleotide sequence: TGTGCCAGCAGCCAAGCGGGGAGCTCCTATAATTCACCCCTCCACTTT. This codes for CASSQAGSSYNSPLHF.

This rearrangement joins TRBV6-2 or TRBV6-3 to TRBJ2-2; the match to TRBD1 covers 7 bases. The CDR3 has 17 amino acids. J lost 0 bases, V lost 0 bases, and 4 bases had no gene match. The germline gives CDR1 MNHEY, CDR2 SVGEGT. The CDR3 nucleotides read TGTGCCAGCAGTTACTCTCGGGACAGAACGAACACCGGGGAGCTGTTTTTT. Its protein product is CASSYSRDRTNTGELFF.

This clonotype was seen ten or more times. Germline is not matched at one junction end, which may reflect a read error. The chain has TRBV5-1 and TRBJ2-1; possibly TRBD1 for D (6 bases). The CDR3 consists of 12 residues. The germline V gene has CDR1 SGHRS and CDR2 YFSETQ. Here the CDR3 reads CASSLQGYEQFF. The CDR3 DNA follows: TGTGCCAGCAGTTTACAGGGCTATGAGCAGTTCTTC. The variable domain in full, with the rest retrieved from reference TRBV5-1 and TRBJ2-1, is KAGVTQTPRYLIKTRGQQVTLSCSPISGHRSVSWYQQTPGQGLQFLFEYFSETQRNKGNFPGRFSGRQFSNSRSEMNVSTLELGDSALYLCASSLQGYEQFFGPGTRLTVL.

The sample holds a few counts of this clonotype. This chain links TRBV2 with TRBJ2-3; 7 bases map to TRBD2. The germline gives CDR1 SNHLY, CDR2 FYNNEI. The CDR3 is 16 residues long. With V trimmed by 2 bases and J by 0 bases, 5 bases remained unmatched. This CDR3 is CASSEWGGTSTDTQYF. The CDR3 DNA reads as TGTGCCAGCAGTGAATGGGGGGGAACTAGCACAGATACGCAGTATTTT. The full variable domain, its missing parts supplied by reference TRBV2 and TRBJ2-3, is EPEVTQTPSHQVTQMGQEVILRCVPISNHLYFYWYRQILGQKVEFLVSFYNNEISEKSEIFDDQFSVERPDGSNFTLKIRSTKLEDSAMYFCASSEWGGTSTDTQYFGPGTRLTVL.

This clonotype was detected a few times. This sequence joins TRBV11-3 and TRBJ2-1; TRBD2 aligns across 9 bases. The CDR3 has 17 residues. Germline loops: CDR1 SGHNT, CDR2 YENEEA. After removal of 2 bases from V and 7 bases from J, the junction contained 12 bases not matched to a gene. This CDR3 is CASSLSLSGGSFNEQFF. The CDR3 DNA reads TGTGCCAGCAGCTTATCACTTAGCGGGGGCTCTTTTAATGAGCAGTTCTTC.

The chain recombines TRBV27 with TRBJ1-1; TRBD1 agrees at 8 bases. Trimming removed 2 bases from V and 5 bases from J; junction bases left unmatched: 7. CDR3 length: 15 residues. CDR1 is MNHEY and CDR2 is SMNVEV in the germline V gene (reference sequence). The CDR3 here is CASSLRQGRGTEAFF. The CDR3 nucleotides read TGTGCCAGCAGTTTACGACAGGGGCGAGGGACTGAAGCTTTCTTT.

This clonotype was seen a few times. The rearrangement links TRBV5-1 to TRBJ1-1; 7 bases are shared with TRBD1. Unmatched junction bases numbered 9, after V lost 4 bases and J lost 3 bases. The CDR3 runs 15 residues. Looked up from germline, CDR1 is SGHRS and CDR2 is YFSETQ. Here the CDR3 reads CASSPDSQGDTEAFF. CDR3 coding DNA: TGCGCCAGCAGCCCAGATTCTCAGGGGGACACTGAAGCTTTCTTT.

This clonotype occurred a few times. The chain joins TRBV10-3 to TRBJ2-7; D remains unclear. V lost 3 bases and J 5 bases, leaving 5 bases between the germline ends. Germline V gives CDR1 ENHRY, CDR2 SYGVKD. The CDR3 contains 11 residues. The CDR3 region is CAISDRNEQYF. The CDR3 DNA follows: TGTGCCATCAGTGACAGGAACGAGCAGTACTTC.

V is TRBV12-3 or TRBV12-4 and J is TRBJ1-4, with D hard to call. Trimming stripped 6 bases from V and 8 bases from J, with 10 bases between. The CDR3 sequence is 12 residues long. This CDR3 is CASRHRMEKLFF. CDR3 nucleotides: TGTGCCAGCAGACACCGCATGGAAAAACTGTTTTTT.